This entry lists 5 T cell receptor beta chains sequenced from one sample in a study of control samples from healthy donors and cancer patients. Profiled with immunoSEQ multiplex PCR; TCRdb holds only in-frame clones, not every one. The data hold some 96,000 clones, with 80% to 95% observed a single time. The sequenced material came from blood. These receptors were obtained from a man aged 18 to 29 in good health.

This sequence joins TRBV2 and TRBJ1-1, with 8 bases matching TRBD1. Germline values: CDR1 SNHLY, CDR2 FYNNEI. The CDR3 is 14 residues long. The J segment lost 0 bases and the V segment lost 6 bases, leaving 3 bases of the junction unmatched. The CDR3 nucleotides are TGTGCCAGCAGGACAGGGGTCCTGAACACTGAAGCTTTCTTT. Translation gives CASRTGVLNTEAFF.

The chain is built from TRBV6-5 and TRBJ2-2, with 9 bases matching TRBD1. V lost 6 bases and J lost 4; bases outside the gene matches: 6. Per the germline V gene, CDR1 is MNHEY and CDR2 is SVGAGI. CDR3 length: 15 residues. The CDR3 nucleotides are TGTGCCAGCAGGCTTGACAGGGGGTCCACCGGGGAGCTGTTTTTT. Protein product: CASRLDRGSTGELFF.

As to this clone: At one end the junction does not follow the germline gene, possibly because of a read error. The rearrangement links TRBV15 to TRBJ2-7; D is ambiguous. The length of the CDR3 is 16 residues. CDR1 is LNHNV and CDR2 is YYDKDF in the germline V gene (reference sequence). CDR3 amino acids: CATSGERNRLTYEQYF. CDR3 coding DNA: TGTGCCACCAGCGGAGAGAGGAACAGATTAACTTACGAGCAGTACTTC.

The count of this clone is one. The chain joins TRBV6-5 to TRBJ1-1; D unresolved. Germline CDR1 reads MNHEY; CDR2 reads SVGAGI. Trimming removed 11 bases at V and 7 bases at J, with 17 bases between. The length of the CDR3 is 12 residues. This CDR3 reads CAATEPWGEAFF. The CDR3 nucleotides are TGTGCCGCCACCGAACCCTGGGGTGAAGCTTTCTTT.

The CDR3 sequence: CSVAGQGNTEAFF. As DNA, the CDR3 is TGCAGCGTTGCCGGACAGGGGAACACTGAAGCTTTCTTT. V is TRBV29-1 and J is TRBJ1-1; 8 nucleotides match TRBD1. The CDR3 runs 13 residues. Germline V gene sequence: CDR1 SQVTM, CDR2 ANQGSEA. V dropped 4 bases and J dropped 1; count of bases not matched to a gene: 2.